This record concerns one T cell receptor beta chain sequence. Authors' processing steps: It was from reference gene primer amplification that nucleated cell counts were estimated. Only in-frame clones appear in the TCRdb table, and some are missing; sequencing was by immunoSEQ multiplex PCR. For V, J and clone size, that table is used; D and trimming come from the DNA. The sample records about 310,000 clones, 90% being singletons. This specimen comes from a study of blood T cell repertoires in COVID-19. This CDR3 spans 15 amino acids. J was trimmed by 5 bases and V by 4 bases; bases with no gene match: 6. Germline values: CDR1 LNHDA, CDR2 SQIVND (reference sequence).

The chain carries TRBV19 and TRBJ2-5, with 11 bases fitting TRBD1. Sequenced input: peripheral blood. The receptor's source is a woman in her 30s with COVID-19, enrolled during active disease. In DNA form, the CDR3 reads TGTGCCAGTAGTACCTGGACAGGGGGCGAGGAGACCCAGTACTTC. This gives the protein CASSTWTGGEETQYF. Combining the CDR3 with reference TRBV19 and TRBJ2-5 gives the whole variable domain DGGITQSPKYLFRKEGQNVTLSCEQNLNHDAMYWYRQDPGQGLRLIYYSQIVNDFQKGDIAEGYSVSREKKESFPLTVTSAQKNPTAFYLCASSTWTGGEETQYFGPGTRLLVL.